Below, 23 T cell receptor beta chains from the same sample are listed, as sequenced in a study of beta chain features in type 1 diabetes. Expressed TCRB transcripts were sequenced after all isolated RNA was converted to cDNA. Clones were read by immunoSEQ multiplex PCR, and TCRdb kept only the in-frame ones, dropping some. The data hold about 48,000 clones, with over 40% observed a single time. Antigen specificity for these receptors is unknown. Points from the study as a whole: People with Type 1 diabetes carried modestly yet significantly shorter TCRB CDR3s in all four CD4+ subsets.

Sequencing was performed on Tregs from blood. The receptors derive from a man aged 25 to 45 with type 1 diabetes.

In this sample, this clone turned up a few times. The J gene is TRBJ1-1, the V gene TRBV4-2; D unresolved. The V gene lost 0 bases and the J gene lost 0 bases, with 8 bases spanning the gap. The CDR3 is made up of 15 amino acids. From germline, CDR1 is LGHNA and CDR2 YNFKEQ. The CDR3 DNA reads TGTGCCAGCAGCCAAGAATTTACACTGAACACTGAAGCTTTCTTT. Protein product: CASSQEFTLNTEAFF.

The CDR3 DNA reads as TGTGCCAGCAGCCAAGCTAGCGGGAGAGGCAATGAGCAGTTCTTC. It yields the protein CASSQASGRGNEQFF. The chain joins TRBV14 to TRBJ2-1; 10 bases align to TRBD2. The ends lost 1 base at V and 6 bases at J; junction bases unmatched: 3. Germline V gene data show CDR1 as SGHDN and CDR2 as FVKESK. The CDR3 is 15 amino acids.

This clone was seen a few times. J is TRBJ2-7 and V is TRBV7-9; D perhaps matches TRBD2 (7 bases). The V gene lost 4 bases and the J gene lost 4 bases, with 14 bases spanning the gap. The CDR3 is 14 residues long. Germline CDR1 reads SEHNR; CDR2 reads FQNEAQ (reference sequence). In DNA, the CDR3 is TGTGCCAGCAGCTGGGGGGGCAGGGAGTACGAGCAGTACTTC. This sequence encodes CASSWGGREYEQYF. The whole variable domain, filled in from reference TRBV7-9 and TRBJ2-7, reads DTGVSQNPRHKITKRGQNVTFRCDPISEHNRLYWYRQTLGQGPEFLTYFQNEAQLEKSRLLSDRFSAERPKGSFSTLEIQRTEQGDSAMYLCASSWGGREYEQYFGPGTRLTVT.

The V gene is TRBV11-2, the J gene TRBJ2-1, with 12 bases lining up with TRBD2. The CDR3 runs 17 residues. Germline V CDR1 and CDR2: SGHAT, FQNNGV. V trimming: 5 bases; J trimming: 1 base; junction bases outside the gene matches: 6. CDR3 loop: CASSPRLAGVSYNEQFF. CDR3 nucleotide sequence: TGTGCCAGCAGCCCCCGACTAGCGGGGGTATCCTACAATGAGCAGTTCTTC.

This rearrangement joins TRBV5-4 to TRBJ1-1, with D possibly TRBD1 on 5 matching bases. The germline CDR1 and CDR2 sequences are SGHNT and YYREEE (reference sequence). The CDR3 runs 13 residues. V shed 7 bases and J shed 4 bases, with 14 bases lying between them. This CDR3 reads CASRPSGGTEAFF. CDR3 nucleotides: TGTGCCAGCCGACCATCCGGGGGCACTGAAGCTTTCTTT.

The table lists this clone with a few counts. This chain links TRBV25-1 with TRBJ2-1; 8 bases fit TRBD2. The length of the CDR3 is 13 residues. Germline V lookup: CDR1 MGHDK, CDR2 SYGVNS. With 8 bases clipped from V and 4 bases from J, the junction kept 4 bases outside the gene matches. The CDR3 region is CASERGRYNEQFF. CDR3 nucleotide sequence: TGTGCCAGCGAACGCGGGAGGTACAATGAGCAGTTCTTC.

This clone was counted a few times. This chain joins TRBV28 and TRBJ2-5; perhaps TRBD1 as D (6 bases). The CDR3 runs to 14 residues. The germline V gene encodes CDR1 MDHEN and CDR2 SYDVKM. The ends were cut back, 5 bases at V and 2 bases at J, with 12 bases in the middle. CDR3 in amino acids: CASSPGTQQETQYF. CDR3 sequence (DNA): TGTGCCAGCAGTCCCGGGACACAACAAGAGACCCAGTACTTC. Full variable domain (remainder filled in from reference TRBV28 and TRBJ2-5): DVKVTQSSRYLVKRTGEKVFLECVQDMDHENMFWYRQDPGLGLRLIYFSYDVKMKEKGDIPEGYSVSREKKERFSLILESASTNQTSMYLCASSPGTQQETQYFGPGTRLLVL.

CDR3: CAWSWRVSNQPQHF. The CDR3 DNA is TGTGCCTGGAGTTGGAGGGTCAGCAATCAGCCCCAGCATTTT. The genes are TRBV30 and TRBJ1-5, with D hard to call. Trimming shortened V by 2 bases and J by 1 base, and 9 bases separated the two germline ends. CDR1 GTSNPN and CDR2 SVGIG come from the germline V gene (reference sequence). The CDR3 loop spans 14 amino acids.

This clone appeared a few times. A read error may produce the germline difference seen at one junction end. V is TRBV7-2 and J is TRBJ2-7, with D possibly TRBD2 on 6 matching bases. Germline V gene data show CDR1 as SGHTA and CDR2 as FQGNSA. This CDR3 spans 15 amino acids. The DNA for the CDR3 is TGTGCCAGCAGCTTAGTTGGCGGGGACTCCAACGAGCAGTACTTC. It encodes CASSLVGGDSNEQYF.

This clone has only a few counts. V gene TRBV5-1 combines with J gene TRBJ2-1; D not certain. Trimming left V 4 bases short and J 0 bases short, with 11 bases between. This CDR3 spans 15 amino acids. Per germline, CDR1 SGHRS and CDR2 YFSETQ. The CDR3 bases are TGCGCCAGCAGCCCGGGTCATGCCTCCTACAATGAGCAGTTCTTC. It translates to CASSPGHASYNEQFF.

V gene TRBV7-2 combines with J gene TRBJ2-7, with D possibly TRBD1 on 6 matching bases. This CDR3 has 13 residues. Trimming left V 5 bases short and J 7 bases short, with 15 bases between. In germline, CDR1 is SGHTA, CDR2 FQGNSA. DNA for the CDR3: TGTGCCAGCAGCCCTACAGGGTCGGGGGAGCAGTACTTC. As protein: CASSPTGSGEQYF.

The gene calls are TRBV5-4 and TRBJ2-5; 9 nucleotides align to TRBD1. The germline gives CDR1 SGHNT, CDR2 YYREEE (reference sequence). V shed 4 bases, J shed 4 bases, and the junction held 5 bases outside the gene matches. CDR3 length equals 14 residues. The CDR3 nucleotides are TGTGCCAGCAGCCAACAGGGGGCGGGAGAGACCCAGTACTTC. Protein sequence: CASSQQGAGETQYF.

This clone was counted between two and nine times. The J gene is TRBJ2-1, the V gene TRBV27, with D tentatively TRBD2 (6 bases). V was pared by 2 bases and J by 0 bases, with 14 bases between. This CDR3 contains 17 residues. Germline V lookup: CDR1 MNHEY, CDR2 SMNVEV (reference sequence). CDR3 DNA sequence: TGTGCCAGCAGTTTAACTTTTCCCGGGAGCTCCTACAATGAGCAGTTCTTC. As protein: CASSLTFPGSSYNEQFF.

This rearrangement joins TRBV10-3 to TRBJ2-5; TRBD2 aligns across 7 bases. The J call could be wrong; TRBJ2-7 is a better fit for the DNA end. There are 14 residues in the CDR3. CDR1 and CDR2 from the germline V gene are ENHRY and SYGVKD. The CDR3 coding sequence is TGTGCCATCACCCCAGGGTCTAGCGGCTACGAGCAGTACTTC. Residues: CAITPGSSGYEQYF.

The chain uses TRBV10-3 and TRBJ1-2, with unresolved D. Germline assignment: CDR1 ENHRY and CDR2 SYGVKD. With 0 bases removed from V and 3 bases from J, the gap between germline ends came to 11 bases. The CDR3 has 15 residues. The CDR3 nucleotides read TGTGCCATCAGTGAGTCGATACTCTCGGACTATGGCTACACCTTC. Translated: CAISESILSDYGYTF.

The chain carries TRBV4-2 and TRBJ2-3; 9 bases are shared with TRBD1. The J segment lost 7 bases and the V segment lost 0 bases, leaving 11 bases of the junction unmatched. The CDR3 totals 17 residues. The germline gives CDR1 LGHNA, CDR2 YNFKEQ. This CDR3 reads CASSQDGGQGNGNTQYF. DNA for the CDR3: TGTGCCAGCAGCCAAGACGGGGGACAGGGAAATGGAAATACGCAGTATTTT.

This clone has a handful of counts. A read error may account for a junction end that differs from germline. The CDR3 protein is CASSDGTFKFLVHEQYF. In DNA, the CDR3 is TGTGCCAGCAGTGACGGGACTTTTAAATTCCTCGTCCACGAGCAGTACTTC. The V gene is TRBV10-3, the J gene TRBJ2-7, with a weak D call TRBD2 (6 bases). The CDR3 spans 17 residues. The germline V gene encodes CDR1 ENHRY and CDR2 SYGVKD.

The J gene is TRBJ2-1, the V gene TRBV19; 7 bases are a match to TRBD2. This CDR3 is 16 amino acids long. Unmatched junction bases numbered 14, after V lost 4 bases and J lost 8 bases. The germline CDR1 and CDR2 sequences are LNHDA and SQIVND (reference sequence). The CDR3 protein is CASSTPVAGDLYEQFF. In nucleotides, the CDR3 is TGTGCCAGTAGTACCCCCGTGGCGGGAGACCTTTATGAGCAGTTCTTC.

This rearrangement joins TRBV9 to TRBJ2-7; 9 bases match TRBD1. The CDR3 length is 15 residues. Germline V gene sequence: CDR1 SGDLS, CDR2 YYNGEE. V was clipped by 0 bases and J by 6 bases; unmatched bases: 7. CDR3 nucleotide sequence: TGTGCCAGCAGCGTAGAGGGGACAGGGAGGCGCGAGCAGTACTTC. Translation: CASSVEGTGRREQYF.

This chain connects TRBV7-9 to TRBJ1-1; TRBD1 is a possible D gene (5 bases). The CDR3 length is 15 residues. V was trimmed by 2 bases and J by 1 base, leaving 11 bases between them. Germline loops: CDR1 SEHNR, CDR2 FQNEAQ (reference sequence). The chain's CDR3 is CASSLRDGQNTEAFF. The CDR3 DNA reads as TGTGCCAGCAGCTTACGAGACGGACAGAACACTGAAGCTTTCTTT.

The chain links TRBV5-8 to TRBJ2-1, with a tentative D call TRBD2 (7 bases). Germline values: CDR1 SGHTS, CDR2 YDEGEE. With 3 bases removed from V and 16 bases from J, the gap between germline ends came to 20 bases. This CDR3 has 13 residues. CDR3 in amino acids: CASSSLGGAGAFF. The CDR3 nucleotides are TGTGCCAGCAGCTCTTTGGGGGGGGCAGGGGCCTTCTTC.

In this sample, this clone turned up a few times. The rearrangement joins TRBV23-1 to TRBJ1-4, with 9 bases matching TRBD1. Being an ORF, TRBV23-1 has a function that is uncertain. The junction had 6 bases not matched to a gene; V was cut back by 7 bases and J by 0 bases. CDR3 length equals 16 residues. The CDR3 protein is CASTQRQGATNEKLFF. The CDR3 coding sequence is TGCGCCAGCACCCAAAGACAGGGGGCAACTAATGAAAAACTGTTTTTT.

The V and J genes are TRBV23-1 and TRBJ2-7; 8 bases map to TRBD1. TRBV23-1 is recorded as an ORF, its role being uncertain. This CDR3 is built from 18 residues. After removal of 0 bases from V and 4 bases from J, the junction contained 14 bases not matched to a gene. The CDR3 is CASSQSDRVRREWYEQYF. DNA for the CDR3: TGCGCCAGCAGTCAATCGGACAGGGTTAGACGGGAGTGGTACGAGCAGTACTTC.